The 9 T cell receptor beta chains given below trace back to one sample, sequenced in a study of cytomegalovirus exposure and HLA in healthy donors. PCR was performed using 60 Vbeta and 13 Jbeta primers. Generated by immunoSEQ multiplex PCR, the TCRdb table keeps only in-frame clones and is missing some. The profile shows 200,000 to 250,000 clones, about 80% of them singletons. Input material: PBMCs. The source of these receptors is a woman between 40 and 50 years old in good health and CMV-seronegative.

This clone showed up just once. The chain links TRBV28 to TRBJ1-4; 9 positions match TRBD1. Looked up from germline, CDR1 is MDHEN and CDR2 is SYDVKM. The V segment lost 3 bases and the J segment 8 bases; nucleotides outside the gene matches: 10. CDR3 size: 16 residues. The CDR3 protein is CASSFHRDRVGEKLFF. The CDR3, as DNA: TGTGCCAGCAGTTTTCACCGGGACAGGGTAGGCGAAAAACTGTTTTTT.

J is TRBJ1-6 and V is TRBV23-1; D remains unclear. TRBV23-1 is an ORF; its function is uncertain. Trimming pared 9 bases from V and 9 bases from J, leaving 21 bases between. The CDR3 is 15 residues long. CDR3 nucleotide sequence: TGCGCCAGGCCCGGGTGGGTTCGTAATGGTTCACCCCTCCACTTT. Amino acids: CARPGWVRNGSPLHF.

This rearrangement joins TRBV5-1 to TRBJ1-1; TRBD1 matches at 9 bases. There are 14 residues in the CDR3. The germline CDR1 and CDR2 sequences are SGHRS and YFSETQ. The V and J ends lost 3 bases and 3 bases, in that order; junction bases with no gene match: 3. CDR3 sequence: CASSSTGGDTEAFF. The CDR3 nucleotides are TGCGCCAGCAGCTCGACAGGGGGGGACACTGAAGCTTTCTTT.

The chain has TRBV5-4 and TRBJ1-2, with TRBD1 identical over 7 bases. The germline gives CDR1 SGHNT, CDR2 YYREEE (reference sequence). The CDR3 is made up of 15 amino acids. J gave up 8 bases and V 2 bases, and 12 bases lay outside the gene matches. The CDR3 here is CASSFSNQRGQGYTF. CDR3 coding DNA: TGTGCCAGCAGCTTTTCGAACCAAAGGGGGCAAGGCTACACCTTC.

J is TRBJ1-1 and V is TRBV4-3; D remains ambiguous. The CDR3 consists of 13 residues. Per germline, CDR1 LGHNA and CDR2 YSLEER. The germline V and J ends were trimmed by 2 bases and 7 bases, with 11 bases remaining between them. The DNA for the CDR3 is TGCGCCAGCAGCCAAACTGGCGGGTTTGAAGCTTTCTTT. The encoded protein is CASSQTGGFEAFF.

Remarks on this clone: This sample also contains other DNA sequences that code for the same CDR3. The chain has TRBV5-1 and TRBJ1-5; TRBD1 matches 8 bases. Germline assignment: CDR1 SGHRS and CDR2 YFSETQ. V was clipped by 0 bases and J by 4 bases; unmatched bases: 3. The CDR3 is made up of 15 amino acids. CDR3 coding DNA: TGCGCCAGCAGCTTGGATGGACAGGGTAATCAGCCCCAGCATTTT. Translated, it gives CASSLDGQGNQPQHF.

This rearrangement joins TRBV7-3 to TRBJ2-2, with D perhaps matching TRBD2 (5 bases). This CDR3 has 14 residues. Germline values: CDR1 SGHTA, CDR2 FQGTGA. Trimming took off 4 bases at V and 7 bases at J, with 13 bases between the two ends. CDR3 DNA sequence: TGTGCCAGCAGCTCGACTATTTTTGACGGGGAGCTGTTTTTT. It translates to CASSSTIFDGELFF.

This sequence joins TRBV2 and TRBJ1-5; D unresolved. This CDR3 is 13 amino acids long. Trimming cost V 8 bases and J 5 bases, with 13 bases left between them. Germline CDR1 and CDR2: SNHLY and FYNNEI. The CDR3 DNA reads TGTGCCAGCGGTAAGGTGCTAGATCAGCCCCAGCATTTT. This gives the protein CASGKVLDQPQHF.

The V gene is TRBV28, the J gene TRBJ2-5; 8 positions agree with TRBD2. The CDR3 runs to 15 residues. The J segment lost 3 bases and the V segment lost 5 bases, leaving 8 bases of the junction unmatched. CDR1 MDHEN and CDR2 SYDVKM come from the germline V gene. The DNA of the CDR3 is TGTGCCAGCAGTGCGACCGGGGGGGAAAAAGAGACCCAGTACTTC. Its protein product is CASSATGGEKETQYF.